The clone carrying this T cell receptor (beta chain) was detected only once. Its antigen is not identified. The naive CD8 fraction comprised CD45RO-negative cells positively selected for CCR7 and excluded terminally differentiated effector memory CD45RA+ cells. TCRdb's copy holds only in-frame clones and misses some; the assay was immunoSEQ multiplex PCR. The table records around 2.1 million clones, about 93% of them present only once. The entry originates in a study of shared clonotypes between healthy human individuals. Study-wide findings and caveats: It was the non-shared clonotypes that had lower generation probabilities than clonotypes shared by all four donors.

The origin of this receptor is a man aged 18 to 29 in good health. Some clones in this sample may be carry-over from other donors' samples. Input material: naive CD8+ T cells from PBMCs.

CDR3 amino acids: CASSESLRVAGVSEQYF. The CDR3 DNA is TGCGCCAGCAGTGAGTCGTTGAGGGTAGCGGGAGTCTCCGAGCAGTACTTC. V gene TRBV10-2 combines with J gene TRBJ2-7, with TRBD2 identical over 9 bases. The V gene end was trimmed by 0 bases and the J gene end by 6 bases; junction bases not matched to a gene: 12. The CDR3 runs to 17 residues. Germline CDR1 is WSHSY and CDR2 is SAAADI.